Presented here are 22 T cell receptor beta chains from one specimen sequenced in a study of T cells in Graves' hyperthyroidism and ophthalmopathy. Authors of the study amplified TCR beta CDR3 regions from RNA transcripts. During a first-round RT-PCR of the TCR CDR3, the HTBI primer set was used. MiXCR, run by TCRdb on the multiplex PCR reads, gives a single entry per CDR3 protein. The sample records 450,000 to 700,000 distinct CDR3 sequences, under 60% being singletons. Sequenced material: peripheral blood or thyroid tissue (not recorded which). These receptors all come from an adult woman with Graves' disease, either hyperthyroidism or ophthalmopathy (not recorded which).

This chain uses TRBV4-2 with TRBJ1-5; D ambiguous. There are 14 residues in the CDR3. Trimming stripped 3 bases from V and 2 bases from J, with 8 bases between. CDR1 LGHNA and CDR2 YNFKEQ come from the germline V gene. Written as DNA, the CDR3 is TGTGCCAGCAGCCATTCGGCTGGCAATCAGCCCCAGCATTTT. It is translated as CASSHSAGNQPQHF.

This clonotype was seen at least ten times. The chain recombines TRBV7-9 with TRBJ2-2; D not certain. Trimming left V 3 bases short and J 4 bases short, with 6 bases between. The germline V gene has CDR1 SEHNR and CDR2 FQNEAQ (reference sequence). The CDR3 contains 13 residues. The CDR3 DNA sequence: TGTGCCAGCAGCTTTTACTCCACCGGGGAGCTGTTTTTT. Protein: CASSFYSTGELFF.

This clonotype was found many times. The V call is TRBV20-1, the J call TRBJ1-6; D is ambiguous. Trimming left V 2 bases short and J 5 bases short, with 13 bases between. Germline-derived CDR1 and CDR2 are DFQATT and SNEGSKA (reference sequence). The CDR3 is 15 residues long. The CDR3 sequence is CSARPRAVNNSPLHF. The CDR3 DNA follows: TGCAGTGCTAGACCCCGGGCAGTTAATAATTCACCCCTCCACTTT.

A word on this clonotype: A read error may account for a junction end that differs from germline. The chain couples TRBV11-2 to TRBJ2-7, with 8 bases aligning to TRBD2. Germline V lookup: CDR1 SGHAT, CDR2 FQNNGV. The CDR3 extends over 12 amino acids. CDR3 protein: CASSLSGTSEDF. The CDR3 nucleotides read TGTGCCAGCAGCCTTTCTGGGACTAGTGAGGACTTC.

The chain is built from TRBV27 and TRBJ2-6, with D unclear. The germline V gene encodes CDR1 MNHEY and CDR2 SMNVEV (reference sequence). V shed 3 bases and J shed 2 bases, with 8 bases lying between them. There are 15 residues in the CDR3. The CDR3 coding sequence is TGTGCCAGCAGTTTCCGCGGAACTGGGGCCAACGTCCTGACTTTC. This encodes CASSFRGTGANVLTF.

Ten or more counts support this clonotype. V gene TRBV20-1 combines with J gene TRBJ1-5; 9 bases fit TRBD1. The trim removed 7 bases at V and 4 bases at J, leaving 2 bases unmatched. This CDR3 has 12 amino acids. Germline CDR1 DFQATT, CDR2 SNEGSKA (reference sequence). The CDR3 DNA follows: TGCAGTGGGGGGACAGGGAATCAGCCCCAGCATTTT. Translation gives CSGGTGNQPQHF.

This clonotype has a count of ten or more. The chain employs TRBV5-5 and TRBJ2-7; D might be TRBD1 (5 bases). The CDR3 contains 16 residues. Trimming took off 2 bases at V and 2 bases at J, with 17 bases between the two ends. Germline lookup yields CDR1 SGHKS and CDR2 YYEKEE (reference sequence). For the CDR3, the DNA is TGTGCCAGCAGCTTCGCACAACAGGTCCGCGCCTACGAGCAGTACTTC. This gives the protein CASSFAQQVRAYEQYF.

The chain has TRBV20-1 and TRBJ2-7, with TRBD1 identical over 9 bases. The CDR3 runs to 11 residues. Unmatched junction bases numbered 1, after V lost 7 bases and J lost 3 bases. Per the germline V gene, CDR1 is DFQATT and CDR2 is SNEGSKA (reference sequence). CDR3 protein: CSGTGDYEQYF. The DNA for the CDR3 is TGCAGTGGGACAGGGGACTACGAGCAGTACTTC.

The chain combines TRBV7-8 with TRBJ1-2; unclear D gene. The ends were cut back, 1 base at V and 8 bases at J, with 8 bases in the middle. Germline values: CDR1 SGHVS, CDR2 FQNEAQ. CDR3 size: 12 residues. The CDR3 DNA reads TGTGCCAGCAGCTTAGTTTGGTACGGCTACACCTTC. It translates to CASSLVWYGYTF.

This clonotype occurred a few times. This chain links TRBV7-2 with TRBJ1-6; TRBD1 might be the D (5 bases). Trimming shortened V by 5 bases and J by 8 bases, and 16 bases separated the two germline ends. The germline V gene has CDR1 SGHTA and CDR2 FQGNSA. The CDR3 is 15 amino acids. The CDR3 nucleotides are TGTGCCAGCAGCCTGGGAGGGGACCGTTATTCACCCCTCCACTTT. It encodes CASSLGGDRYSPLHF.

This clonotype has more than one count but fewer than ten. This chain joins TRBV2 and TRBJ1-5; perhaps TRBD1 as D (5 bases). Germline V gene lookup returns CDR1 SNHLY and CDR2 FYNNEI. The CDR3 loop spans 16 amino acids. Trimming left V 2 bases short and J 7 bases short, with 18 bases between. The CDR3 DNA sequence: TGTGCCAGCAGTGAACAAGGGCCAAGGGCAGGGCAGCCCCAGCATTTT. It specifies CASSEQGPRAGQPQHF.

A few counts support this clonotype. The chain is built from TRBV20-1 and TRBJ1-6; TRBD1 might be the D (5 bases). Germline V gene sequence: CDR1 DFQATT, CDR2 SNEGSKA (reference sequence). The CDR3 runs 12 residues. CDR3 in amino acids: CSARQPNSPLHF. CDR3 DNA: TGCAGCGCCAGACAGCCGAATTCACCCCTCCACTTT.

The chain recombines TRBV29-1 with TRBJ1-1; 8 bases fit TRBD1. The CDR3 is 15 amino acids. Germline loops: CDR1 SQVTM, CDR2 ANQGSEA. The trim removed 0 bases at V and 5 bases at J, leaving 8 bases unmatched. The CDR3 sequence is CSVEDLDRGLTEAFF. As DNA, the CDR3 is TGCAGCGTTGAAGATCTAGACAGGGGATTGACTGAAGCTTTCTTT.

The chain carries TRBV10-3 and TRBJ2-3; 12 positions agree with TRBD1. V lost 6 bases and J lost 5; bases outside the gene matches: 3. This CDR3 region has 14 residues. CDR1 and CDR2 (germline): ENHRY, SYGVKD. In nucleotides, the CDR3 is TGTGCCATCAGGGGGACAGGGGGCGTAGATACGCAGTATTTT. This encodes CAIRGTGGVDTQYF.

At least ten counts were recorded for this clonotype. This sequence joins TRBV4-1 and TRBJ1-1; D call uncertain. The CDR3 extends over 14 amino acids. V lost 4 bases, J lost 2 bases, and 11 bases lay in between. The V gene's germline CDR1 is MGHRA and CDR2 YSYEKL. The CDR3 DNA is TGCGCCAGCAGCCGTGTTGTCGCAAACACTGAAGCTTTCTTT. It encodes CASSRVVANTEAFF.

The V gene is TRBV10-3, the J gene TRBJ1-4, with a tentative D call TRBD1 (6 bases). Trimming stripped 5 bases from V and 3 bases from J, with 19 bases between. Per the germline V gene, CDR1 is ENHRY and CDR2 is SYGVKD. CDR3 length: 17 residues. CDR3: CAISPRGRGGPNEKLFF. The CDR3 bases are TGTGCCATCAGTCCTCGAGGCAGGGGAGGACCTAATGAAAAACTGTTTTTT.

This clonotype was seen only a few times. The chain uses TRBV28 and TRBJ1-6; tentative D call: TRBD1 (5 bases). Germline-derived CDR1 and CDR2 are MDHEN and SYDVKM. The CDR3 consists of 13 residues. The germline V and J ends were trimmed by 11 bases and 7 bases, with 15 bases remaining between them. The CDR3 loop is CASGGRKNSPLHF. For the CDR3, the DNA is TGTGCCTCCGGGGGACGAAAAAATTCACCCCTCCACTTT.

Ten or more counts support this clonotype. V and J are TRBV5-1 and TRBJ1-2; no clear D gene. Germline lookup yields CDR1 SGHRS and CDR2 YFSETQ. The ends were cut back, 2 bases at V and 8 bases at J, with 16 bases in the middle. The CDR3 length is 14 residues. Here the CDR3 reads CASSFSALLGGYTF. CDR3 in DNA: TGCGCCAGCAGCTTCTCAGCCCTTCTCGGAGGCTACACCTTC.

This clonotype was picked up many times. The chain joins TRBV19 to TRBJ1-1; D ambiguous. The CDR3 consists of 13 residues. Germline CDR1 and CDR2: LNHDA and SQIVND (reference sequence). V was trimmed by 8 bases and J by 0 bases, leaving 10 bases between them. CDR3: CASGRALNTEAFF. In DNA, the CDR3 is TGTGCCAGTGGAAGGGCTCTGAACACTGAAGCTTTCTTT.

The V and J genes are TRBV24-1 and TRBJ2-2, with 7 nucleotides matching TRBD1. With V trimmed by 4 bases and J by 9 bases, 7 bases remained unmatched. Germline CDR1 and CDR2: KGHDR and SFDVKD. The CDR3 covers 14 residues. The CDR3 region has the DNA TGTGCCACCAGTGACTCGGACAGGACAAGGGAGCTGTTTTTT. This sequence encodes CATSDSDRTRELFF.

This clonotype was detected ten times or more. The V call is TRBV4-2, the J call TRBJ1-4; D ambiguous. Trimming pared 2 bases from V and 5 bases from J, leaving 15 bases between. This CDR3 comprises 16 residues. Germline V gene data show CDR1 as LGHNA and CDR2 as YNFKEQ. Here the CDR3 reads CASSQPVGETNEKLFF. The DNA for the CDR3 is TGTGCCAGCAGCCAACCCGTTGGGGAAACAAATGAAAAACTGTTTTTT.

This clonotype was picked up one time. Given a much more abundant clone one base away, this may be a read error. The chain employs TRBV12-3 or TRBV12-4 and TRBJ1-1; a possible D gene is TRBD1 (6 bases). V was pared by 3 bases and J by 4 bases, with 18 bases between. The CDR3 consists of 16 residues. DNA of the CDR3: TGTGCCAGCAGTTTGGGGGCCATTTCTACACGCACTGAAGCTTTCTTT. It yields the protein CASSLGAISTRTEAFF.